The next 8 T cell receptor beta chains were all read from a single sample in a study of T cell responses to AZD1222 COVID-19 vaccine. Sequencing was performed with immunoSEQ multiplex PCR; in TCRdb, only in-frame clones are kept and a portion is missing. The repertoire consists of more than 80,000 clones, with roughly 90% occurring once and the leading ten covering about 4.8%. Sequencing used peripheral blood, obtained on day 0 of AZD1222 vaccination. All receptors derive from an adult in good health.

V gene TRBV7-8 combines with J gene TRBJ2-3; 11 bases match TRBD2. The CDR3 consists of 18 residues. V dropped 7 bases and J dropped 2; count of bases not matched to a gene: 14. Germline values: CDR1 SGHVS, CDR2 FQNEAQ. The CDR3 DNA reads as TGTGCCAGCACAAGAAAGCCGGGACTAGCGGAGCTCACAGATACGCAGTATTTT. It encodes CASTRKPGLAELTDTQYF. Full variable domain (rest looked up from reference TRBV7-8 and TRBJ2-3): GAGVSQSPRYKVAKRGQDVALRCDPISGHVSLFWYQQALGQGPEFLTYFQNEAQLDKSGLPSDRFFAERPEGSVSTLKIQRTQQEDSAVYLCASTRKPGLAELTDTQYFGPGTRLTVL.

This chain connects TRBV7-9 to TRBJ2-2; D remains unclear. V was clipped by 2 bases and J by 5 bases, with 3 bases between them. Germline V gene sequence: CDR1 SEHNR, CDR2 FQNEAQ (reference sequence). The CDR3 has 12 amino acids. The CDR3 nucleotides read TGTGCCAGCAGCTTAACAACCGGGGAGCTGTTTTTT. Protein sequence: CASSLTTGELFF.

V gene TRBV5-4 combines with J gene TRBJ2-7; 9 bases line up with TRBD1. The CDR3 extends over 18 amino acids. J was trimmed by 7 bases and V by 4 bases; bases with no gene match: 21. Germline assignment: CDR1 SGHNT and CDR2 YYREEE (reference sequence). The CDR3 region is CASSDPGQGGPLYMEQYF. The CDR3 bases are TGTGCCAGCAGCGATCCGGGACAGGGTGGACCCCTTTACATGGAGCAGTACTTC.

This clone was detected a few times. J is TRBJ1-2 and V is TRBV12-2; TRBD1 is the table's D call, not checked against the DNA. TRBV12-2 is a pseudogene. The CDR3 has 17 residues. The CDR3 sequence: CASRPALTGGIPNGYTF. CDR3 nucleotides: TGTGCAAGTCGCCCAGCCCTGACAGGGGGCATACCAAATGGCTACACCTTC.

The chain employs TRBV14 and TRBJ1-1; D uncertain. This CDR3 contains 15 residues. From germline, CDR1 is SGHDN and CDR2 FVKESK. V shed 0 bases and J shed 1 base, with 9 bases lying between them. The CDR3 nucleotides are TGTGCCAGCAGCCAAGATCGGAGGCGGAACACTGAAGCTTTCTTT. Protein: CASSQDRRRNTEAFF.

The chain has TRBV15 and TRBJ1-5, with D hard to call. V was trimmed by 8 bases and J by 0 bases, leaving 11 bases between them. The CDR3 length is 14 residues. Germline values: CDR1 LNHNV, CDR2 YYDKDF (reference sequence). The CDR3 loop is CATDRGASNQPQHF. The CDR3 DNA follows: TGTGCCACCGATCGGGGAGCTAGCAATCAGCCCCAGCATTTT.

V usage is TRBV15 and J usage is TRBJ1-2; unclear D gene. Trimming took off 0 bases at V and 3 bases at J, with 17 bases between the two ends. The CDR3 has 17 residues. The germline V gene encodes CDR1 LNHNV and CDR2 YYDKDF (reference sequence). This chain's CDR3 is CATSRDARTPRDYGYTF. The CDR3, as DNA: TGTGCCACCAGCAGAGATGCCAGGACTCCTAGGGACTATGGCTACACCTTC.

The chain uses TRBV28 and TRBJ1-5; TRBD1 matches 11 bases. Per the germline V gene, CDR1 is MDHEN and CDR2 is SYDVKM. This CDR3 region has 15 residues. Germline trimming cut 8 bases from V and 2 bases from J; bases unmatched to any gene: 5. The CDR3 DNA is TGTGCCAGCTGGACAGGGGGCGCGGGCAATCAGCCCCAGCATTTT. Its translation is CASWTGGAGNQPQHF.